The TCR beta chain described here comes from a study of CD4+ T cells in melanoma (dated by TCRdb to 2021 to 2024). Broadly, across the study: Neoantigen-specific CD4+ T cells in human melanoma were investigated in the study.

Patients with melanoma were used as donors. This clone occurred once. Which antigen it targets is not known. No base-level quality is on record; no much larger clone is a single base apart. The CDR3 goes from the cysteine to the phenylalanine over 17 residues. Solely the CDR3 DNA is kept, with 51 bases framed from the first base. Per the germline V gene, MGHRA is the CDR1 and YSYEKL is the CDR2. Germline trimming amounts to 5 bases on V and 5 bases on J, with 10 as the count of junction bases outside the gene matches. Libraries were prepared through the immunoSEQ multiplex PCR assay. This is the immuneACCESS table as TCRdb keeps it, with only in-frame sequences that have V and J called. A part of the clones is gone; compared with another copy, unresolved V genes explain less than half, and the rest is unexplained. Within this sample are approximately 9,400 clones, with around 65% of them counted one time only. 10% to 15% of the sample belongs to the ten largest clones.

The study at large found these results: According to the report, neoantigen-specific CD4+ T cells in melanoma displayed diverse differentiation states. The report described a correlation between neoantigen-specific CD4+ T cells and the function of CD8+ T cells, macrophages and B cells.

Recombination joined TRBV4-1 with TRBJ2-1; 12 central nucleotides agree with TRBD2. Sequenced material: cells from a culture (not recorded whether cultured in vitro). The clonotype comes from a human donor with melanoma. The CDR3: CASSARPLAGGNNEQFF. The nucleotide sequence reads as follows: TGCGCCAGCAGCGCCCGGCCCCTAGCGGGGGGGAACAATGAGCAGTTCTTC.